This TCR beta chain appears in the sequencing data of a study of memory CD4+ T cells and cytomegalovirus serostatus. Findings and limits, study-wide: Of under 200 reported CMV TCRbeta sequences, around 63 were found in memory CD4+ repertoires.

To note about this clone: The target antigen is unknown.

The sort gate was single viable CD3+CD4+CD8-CD45RO+ cells for memory CD4+ T cells. TCRdb's table, derived via immunoSEQ multiplex PCR, lists solely in-frame clones and lacks some. This sample has fewer than 40,000 clones, with roughly 85% found just once. The CDR3 sequence is 15 residues long. Germline CDR1 reads MGHRA; CDR2 reads YSYEKL. Trimming removed 4 bases from V and 7 bases from J; junction bases left unmatched: 10. The sample comprised memory CD4+ T cells from blood. The chain combines TRBV4-1 with TRBJ1-5; 7 nucleotides line up with TRBD1. The receptor comes from an adult in good health and CMV-seropositive. CDR3 in DNA: TGCGCCAGCAGCCGAGAACGCAGGGGGGCGCAGCCCCAGCATTTT. Protein sequence: CASSRERRGAQPQHF.